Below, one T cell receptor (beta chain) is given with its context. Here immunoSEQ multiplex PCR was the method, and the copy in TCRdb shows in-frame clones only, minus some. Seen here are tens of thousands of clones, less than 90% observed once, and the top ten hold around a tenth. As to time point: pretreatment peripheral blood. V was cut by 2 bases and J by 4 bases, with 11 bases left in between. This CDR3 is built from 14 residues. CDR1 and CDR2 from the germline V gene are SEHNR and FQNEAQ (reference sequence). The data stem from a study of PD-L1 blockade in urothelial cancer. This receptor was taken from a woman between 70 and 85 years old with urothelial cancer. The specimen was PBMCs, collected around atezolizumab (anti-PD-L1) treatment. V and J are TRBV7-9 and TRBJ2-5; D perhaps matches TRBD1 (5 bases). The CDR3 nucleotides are TGTGCCAGCAGCTTATCTCAGGGTCGAGAGACCCAGTACTTC. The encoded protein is CASSLSQGRETQYF.